This is a list of T cell receptor beta chains from one sample in a study of T cells in Graves' hyperthyroidism and ophthalmopathy. One entry per CDR3 protein results from TCRdb running MiXCR on the multiplex PCR reads. The repertoire consists of 300,000 to 350,000 distinct CDR3 sequences, with about 21% occurring once and the leading ten covering around half. Input material: blood. The source of these receptors is a woman aged 45-60 years with Graves' hyperthyroidism. The CDR3 runs from the conserved cysteine through the conserved F or W. Fields, in order: clone size, V gene, CDR3 protein. Clone size appears in some rows only: once, few, many, or a class for an expanded clone.

many TRBV10-3 CAISDQGAYEQYF
NA TRBV2 CASSFPGYNEQFF
NA TRBV15 CATSRRQGAGNTIYF
many TRBV7-9 CASSSLDSYGYTF
many TRBV7-8 CASSLTRGNTIYF
NA TRBV2 CASSSAAGTTEAFF
once TRBV19 CASSIEGAGELFF
NA TRBV20-1 CSARSQGVNQPQHF
many TRBV5-1 CASSGGTGTYNEQFF
many TRBV11-2 CASSLDGSGTGELFF
few TRBV10-2 CASTELPNYGYTF
many TRBV2 CASFRDRRSYEQYF
many TRBV11-3 CASSLSQNTGELFF
many TRBV20-1 CSGWDRVSYEQYF
few TRBV11-1 CASSVGVGNEQFF
many TRBV28 CASSLRINNEQFF
few TRBV24-1 CATSDFGQGTGELFF
many TRBV6-2/TRBV6-3 CASTSPQVEVIQYF
few TRBV5-1 CASSLGTASSYEQYF
many TRBV12-3/TRBV12-4 CASSLAGRVPETQYF
many TRBV2 CASTGSREKLFF
few TRBV12-3/TRBV12-4 CASSLMRSEQYF
many TRBV2 CASRPDLGYTF
NA TRBV19 CASSTAGAYNEQFF
NA TRBV18 CASSPGTSGLYEQYF
many TRBV2 CASTGQGGETQYF
many TRBV18 CASSPRQGDTGELFF
many TRBV6-1 CASRRGPNQPQHF
many TRBV18 CASSPARDWGYEQYF
many TRBV2 CASSVSQGGYEQYF
NA TRBV11-2 CASKSNSGNTIYF
many TRBV14 CASSQVGRVEETQYF
NA TRBV19 CASSTLYSYEQYF
many TRBV3-1 CASSLSTLTATGSNTQYF
NA TRBV28 CASSTGSGYTF
many TRBV24-1 CATSVTLLYEQYF
few TRBV20-1 CSARGAGGVGMGGETQYF
many TRBV5-5 CASSLIGASNQPQHF
many TRBV7-6 CASSLAGYQETQYF
NA TRBV19 CASSRQGLMNTEAFF
few TRBV9 CASSVKTGTITEAFF
NA TRBV12-3/TRBV12-4 CASSFRDRAISSYNEQFF
many TRBV6-1 CASSYARAGNTEAFF
many TRBV28 CASLNLDEQYF
many TRBV20-1 CSARGPDLHTDTQYF
few TRBV7-9 CASSLAGGVRGYTF
NA TRBV24-1 CATSDLKLAGFSNEQFF
few TRBV7-9 CASSLVRGSTDTQYF
once TRBV27 CASSLPSPGQGSNQPQHF
once TRBV6-1 CAIFYKQYF